This TCR beta chain was observed in a study of CD8+ T cells in alopecia areata. Background on the study: The study gave treated patients oral tofacitinib at 5 to 10 mg twice daily. Affected scalp percentage set treated patients' severity scores.

After isolation, RNA underwent reverse transcription to generate cDNA as the sequencing template. Profiled with immunoSEQ multiplex PCR; TCRdb holds only in-frame clones, not every one. Counted here are 200,000 to 250,000 clones, 55% to 70% occurring once; the ten biggest clones make up around 4.3%. Notes on the study in general: Clarity of TCR sharing across patients fell short of that in mice, possibly HLA-related.

Treatment noted: oral pan-JAK inhibitor, 5-10 mg twice daily. V lost 1 base and J lost 7; bases outside the gene matches: 5. This CDR3 has 15 residues. CDR1 LGHNA and CDR2 YNFKEQ come from the germline V gene. About this clone itself: Its cognate antigen is unknown.

This TCR came from a human donor with alopecia areata. The specimen comprised CD4+ T cells sorted from blood, sampled at week 4, from a patient treated with tofacitinib. The rearrangement uses TRBV4-2 and TRBJ1-5, with 9 bases that match TRBD1. This CDR3 reads CASSQGTGEKQPQHF. In DNA, the CDR3 is TGTGCCAGCAGCCAAGGGACAGGGGAAAAGCAGCCCCAGCATTTT.